Listed below are T cell receptor beta chains from one sample, sequenced in a study of shared clonotypes between healthy human individuals. Profiled with immunoSEQ multiplex PCR; TCRdb holds only in-frame clones, not every one. The sample carries fewer than 2.5 million clones, over 85% recorded once. Sequences were obtained from naive CD4+ T cells from PBMCs. The receptors come from a man between 18 and 29 years old in good health. Some clones in this sample may be carry-over from other donors' samples. CDR3s leave out the opening cysteine and the closing phenylalanine or tryptophan. The D gene is left open where the match is weak.

cdr3_length: 16
j_call: TRBJ2-7
d_call: -
v_call: TRBV5-1
cdr3_aa: ASSFRDTTTFPTYEQY

cdr3_length: 14
j_call: TRBJ2-3
d_call: -
v_call: TRBV28
cdr3_aa: ASGARQAYLTDTQY

cdr3_length: 12
j_call: TRBJ2-3
d_call: -
v_call: TRBV7-9
cdr3_aa: ASSPGLHTDTQY

cdr3_length: 15
j_call: TRBJ1-3
d_call: TRBD1
v_call: TRBV5-1
cdr3_aa: ASSLPGTGGVGNTIY

cdr3_length: 13
j_call: TRBJ1-4
d_call: -
v_call: TRBV5-6
cdr3_aa: ASSLISATNEKLF

cdr3_length: 12
j_call: TRBJ2-7
d_call: -
v_call: TRBV28
cdr3_aa: ASSSTPPGYEQY

cdr3_length: 15
j_call: TRBJ2-3
d_call: -
v_call: TRBV5-1
cdr3_aa: ASSFIRYTEPTDTQY

cdr3_length: 13
j_call: TRBJ1-4
d_call: TRBD1
v_call: TRBV28
cdr3_aa: ASTLRTGENEKLF

cdr3_length: 14
j_call: TRBJ2-7
d_call: TRBD2
v_call: TRBV7-8
cdr3_aa: ASSYTGTSGIAEQY

cdr3_length: 13
j_call: TRBJ2-1
d_call: TRBD2
v_call: TRBV10-3
cdr3_aa: AISETGLGGGEQF

cdr3_length: 14
j_call: TRBJ2-3
d_call: TRBD2
v_call: TRBV7-2
cdr3_aa: ASSLDGTISTDTQY

cdr3_length: 11
j_call: TRBJ2-3
d_call: -
v_call: TRBV5-4
cdr3_aa: ASSSGTQDTQY

cdr3_length: 14
j_call: TRBJ1-3
d_call: -
v_call: TRBV28
cdr3_aa: ASSLHHRATGNTIY

cdr3_length: 12
j_call: TRBJ2-5
d_call: TRBD2
v_call: TRBV9
cdr3_aa: ASSVAAGAETQY

cdr3_length: 13
j_call: TRBJ1-6
d_call: -
v_call: TRBV6-1
cdr3_aa: ASSESPGRNSPLH

cdr3_length: 15
j_call: TRBJ2-2
d_call: TRBD2
v_call: TRBV19
cdr3_aa: ASSNLRSGRVAGELF

cdr3_length: 11
j_call: TRBJ2-7
d_call: TRBD1
v_call: TRBV7-8
cdr3_aa: ASSIQGGVEQY

cdr3_length: 15
j_call: TRBJ1-5
d_call: -
v_call: TRBV19
cdr3_aa: ASTRDPPGYSNQPQH

cdr3_length: 12
j_call: TRBJ2-5
d_call: -
v_call: TRBV5-1
cdr3_aa: ASSGDSGQETQY

cdr3_length: 11
j_call: TRBJ1-2
d_call: TRBD1
v_call: TRBV6-1
cdr3_aa: ASSSGQGEGIT

cdr3_length: 10
j_call: TRBJ2-5
d_call: -
v_call: TRBV7-6
cdr3_aa: ASSLSKETQY

cdr3_length: 13
j_call: TRBJ2-5
d_call: TRBD1
v_call: TRBV9
cdr3_aa: ASSVGGTAEETQY

cdr3_length: 13
j_call: TRBJ2-7
d_call: TRBD2
v_call: TRBV5-4
cdr3_aa: ASSLAAGERGEQY

cdr3_length: 14
j_call: TRBJ2-5
d_call: TRBD2
v_call: TRBV4-2
cdr3_aa: ASSQDISGSGETQY

cdr3_length: 10
j_call: TRBJ2-7
d_call: -
v_call: TRBV28
cdr3_aa: ASSFLNYEQY

cdr3_length: 13
j_call: TRBJ1-6
d_call: -
v_call: TRBV4-1
cdr3_aa: ASSQGRAEGKPLH

cdr3_length: 12
j_call: TRBJ2-7
d_call: TRBD1
v_call: TRBV7-9
cdr3_aa: ASSLEGGRYEQY

cdr3_length: 13
j_call: TRBJ1-1
d_call: TRBD1
v_call: TRBV29-1
cdr3_aa: SVEGRQGRVDEAF

cdr3_length: 12
j_call: TRBJ2-1
d_call: -
v_call: TRBV2
cdr3_aa: ASNEFSSYNEQF

cdr3_length: 13
j_call: TRBJ2-2
d_call: -
v_call: TRBV9
cdr3_aa: ASSVAGQNTGELF

cdr3_length: 12
j_call: TRBJ2-1
d_call: -
v_call: TRBV15
cdr3_aa: ATSRDAWSGEQF

cdr3_length: 12
j_call: TRBJ2-1
d_call: -
v_call: TRBV5-1
cdr3_aa: ASNEGDSYNEQF

cdr3_length: 13
j_call: TRBJ2-1
d_call: TRBD1
v_call: TRBV19
cdr3_aa: ASSIGQGAEGEQF

cdr3_length: 15
j_call: TRBJ1-1
d_call: TRBD1
v_call: TRBV28
cdr3_aa: ASSLFGTGAQNTEAF

cdr3_length: 12
j_call: TRBJ1-2
d_call: -
v_call: TRBV28
cdr3_aa: ASSLRDPPWGYT

cdr3_length: 11
j_call: TRBJ2-3
d_call: -
v_call: TRBV9
cdr3_aa: ASSVAGTDTQY

cdr3_length: 13
j_call: TRBJ2-1
d_call: -
v_call: TRBV9
cdr3_aa: ASAPQVGHSTEQF

cdr3_length: 11
j_call: TRBJ2-7
d_call: -
v_call: TRBV2
cdr3_aa: ASNYRGTYEQY

cdr3_length: 13
j_call: TRBJ2-7
d_call: -
v_call: TRBV15
cdr3_aa: ATSRVGQNLYEQY

cdr3_length: 13
j_call: TRBJ2-7
d_call: -
v_call: TRBV2
cdr3_aa: ASRLRGDYSYEQY

cdr3_length: 11
j_call: TRBJ1-5
d_call: TRBD1
v_call: TRBV6-5
cdr3_aa: ASSTRDSQPQH

cdr3_length: 17
j_call: TRBJ1-1
d_call: -
v_call: TRBV7-3
cdr3_aa: ASSLGVTGLEGTNTEAF

cdr3_length: 16
j_call: TRBJ1-1
d_call: TRBD1
v_call: TRBV5-1
cdr3_aa: ASSGTGTGEFVNTEAF

cdr3_length: 15
j_call: TRBJ2-3
d_call: -
v_call: TRBV9
cdr3_aa: ASSVGLTGGARDTQY

cdr3_length: 12
j_call: TRBJ2-7
d_call: -
v_call: TRBV18
cdr3_aa: ASSPARGDHEQY

cdr3_length: 13
j_call: TRBJ2-2
d_call: TRBD1
v_call: TRBV6-5
cdr3_aa: ASSQQGALPGELF

cdr3_length: 13
j_call: TRBJ2-2
d_call: -
v_call: TRBV6-1
cdr3_aa: ASSEAGRNTGELF

cdr3_length: 10
j_call: TRBJ2-7
d_call: -
v_call: TRBV28
cdr3_aa: ASKSGSYEQY

cdr3_length: 13
j_call: TRBJ2-1
d_call: TRBD1
v_call: TRBV5-1
cdr3_aa: ASSIRDRDGNEQF

cdr3_length: 11
j_call: TRBJ1-4
d_call: -
v_call: TRBV5-8
cdr3_aa: ASPFRWGEKLF

cdr3_length: 14
j_call: TRBJ1-1
d_call: -
v_call: TRBV29-1
cdr3_aa: SVGRGPYPTNTEAF

cdr3_length: 13
j_call: TRBJ2-3
d_call: -
v_call: TRBV29-1
cdr3_aa: SVEEYTTSTDTQY

cdr3_length: 14
j_call: TRBJ1-6
d_call: -
v_call: TRBV14
cdr3_aa: ASSQDGATYNSPLH

cdr3_length: 13
j_call: TRBJ2-1
d_call: TRBD2
v_call: TRBV28
cdr3_aa: ASASPGLAVNEQF

cdr3_length: 14
j_call: TRBJ1-1
d_call: TRBD1
v_call: TRBV28
cdr3_aa: ASSLADRGPKTEAF

cdr3_length: 12
j_call: TRBJ2-1
d_call: -
v_call: TRBV7-9
cdr3_aa: ASSLGQANNEQF

cdr3_length: 13
j_call: TRBJ2-1
d_call: TRBD2
v_call: TRBV4-2
cdr3_aa: ASSQVAGDPNEQF

cdr3_length: 14
j_call: TRBJ2-2
d_call: TRBD2
v_call: TRBV5-1
cdr3_aa: ASSGSGSWNTGELF

cdr3_length: 12
j_call: TRBJ2-7
d_call: -
v_call: TRBV10-3
cdr3_aa: AISERGPGGEQY